Given below is one T cell receptor beta chain in context. Profiling relied on immunoSEQ multiplex PCR, and the TCRdb table lists in-frame clones only, not all of them. Of some 56,000 clones listed, around nine tenths are singletons. The data originate from a study of blood T cell repertoires in COVID-19. The Seattle patients, enrolled during active infection, were followed longitudinally. The CDR3 covers 16 residues. The V end was cut by 5 bases, the J end by 2 bases, with 16 bases between. In germline, CDR1 is MDHEN, CDR2 SYDVKM. This clonotype was obtained from a woman between 55 and 75 years old with COVID-19, enrolled during active disease. The sequencing sample was made of peripheral blood. This rearrangement joins TRBV28 to TRBJ2-1; a possible D gene is TRBD2 (6 bases). The CDR3 region is CASSRSSGEPYNEQFF. CDR3 bases: TGTGCCAGCAGTCGATCATCGGGGGAACCCTACAATGAGCAGTTCTTC.